The rows below give T cell receptor beta chains drawn from one sample of a study of blood T cell repertoires in COVID-19. Profiling relied on immunoSEQ multiplex PCR, and the TCRdb table lists in-frame clones only, not all of them. The repertoire holds hundreds of thousands of clones, with roughly 81% as singletons. Sequencing input: peripheral blood. These receptor sequences come from a woman of 80 years or more with COVID-19, enrolled during active disease. Both conserved end residues are part of each CDR3.

v_gene	j_gene	CDR3aa
TRBV4-1	TRBJ2-7	CASSLSPGDIYEQYF
TRBV11-2	TRBJ1-1	CASSLKGGTEAFF
TRBV7-2	TRBJ1-5	CASSRHGANQPQHF
TRBV30	TRBJ1-5	CAWSVRQGNQPQHF
TRBV6-5	TRBJ2-2	CAVKGGNTGELFF
TRBV5-6	TRBJ2-5	CASSLKRGGVQETQYF
TRBV3-1/TRBV3-2	TRBJ1-2	CASSGGQGGYGYTF
TRBV30	TRBJ1-2	CAWASTGGLGGYTF
TRBV4-1	TRBJ1-4	CASSQPRTATNEKLFF
TRBV7-9	TRBJ1-4	CASSLGARTNEKLFF
TRBV7-6	TRBJ2-1	CASSLGQEYNEQFF
TRBV27	TRBJ2-7	CASSPRTTALGYEQYF
TRBV2	TRBJ2-2	CASRGTSNTGELFF
TRBV28	TRBJ2-7	CASAKGTGGREQYF
TRBV28	TRBJ1-5	CASSLSRRQGNQPQHF
TRBV6-5	TRBJ2-3	CASRTGGVGTDTQYF
TRBV6-5	TRBJ1-2	CASSYGTGSGYTF
TRBV6-2/TRBV6-3	TRBJ2-1	CASSSLGTSGYNEQFF
TRBV6-4	TRBJ1-2	CASIPGESCLNGYTF
TRBV18	TRBJ1-3	CASSPSPQGFGNTIYF
TRBV7-3	TRBJ2-5	CASSLRGVSETQYF
TRBV5-1	TRBJ2-2	CASSSDRATGELFF
TRBV6-6	TRBJ2-1	CASRPGGSYNEQFF
TRBV19	TRBJ2-1	CASKGGATTNNEQFF
TRBV6-6	TRBJ2-1	CASTPGQGVNEQFF
TRBV5-4	TRBJ1-4	CASSLNPGQLNEKLFF
TRBV6-5	TRBJ1-6	CASSRGRLNSPLHF
TRBV4-1	TRBJ1-3	CASSQYSGSGNTIYF
TRBV4-1	TRBJ1-5	CASSQNSYSNQPQHF
TRBV2	TRBJ1-1	CASRSTGTNTEAFF
TRBV29-1	TRBJ2-7	CSVTSGTYEQYF
TRBV7-8	TRBJ2-2	CASSSRDRVAGELFF
TRBV7-3	TRBJ2-1	CASSQGIYNEQFF
TRBV7-9	TRBJ2-3	CASSQPQGRLTDTQYF
TRBV13	TRBJ2-2	CASRHDRRNTGELFF
TRBV6-1	TRBJ1-1	CASRWDILNTEAFF
TRBV18	TRBJ1-3	CASSPGQTGNTIYF
TRBV7-9	TRBJ2-7	CASSLETGLAAEQYF
TRBV2	TRBJ1-2	CASREPVGGYTF
TRBV6-6	TRBJ1-1	CASSFGGLKNTEAFF
TRBV7-2	TRBJ1-3	CASSLGSPGTGNTIYF
TRBV6-4	TRBJ2-1	CASSDGQGAWNEQFF
TRBV29-1	TRBJ1-2	CSVGYRESPDGYTF
TRBV21-1	TRBJ2-7	CASSTTGSRTSGRLVYEQYF
TRBV5-1	TRBJ2-2	CASSLNSGELFF
TRBV18	TRBJ1-2	CASSRPGQGNYGYTF
TRBV7-2	TRBJ2-7	CASTTGQVTYEQYF